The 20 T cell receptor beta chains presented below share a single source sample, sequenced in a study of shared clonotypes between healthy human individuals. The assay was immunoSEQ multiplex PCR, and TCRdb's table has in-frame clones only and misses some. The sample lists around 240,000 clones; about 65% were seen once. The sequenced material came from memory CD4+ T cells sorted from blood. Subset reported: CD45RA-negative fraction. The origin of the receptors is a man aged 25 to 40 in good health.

CDR3 nucleotides: TGTGCCAGCAGCCAAGGGGCAGGCTATAGCCGGGGGAACATTCAGTACTTC. Its protein is CASSQGAGYSRGNIQYF. The chain couples TRBV14 to TRBJ2-4, with D possibly matching TRBD2 (6 bases). This CDR3 has 17 residues. From germline, CDR1 is SGHDN and CDR2 FVKESK. Trimming removed 1 base at V and 7 bases at J, with 20 bases between.

This chain's CDR3 is CASSPGTSSYNEQFF. DNA of the CDR3: TGTGCCAGTAGCCCCGGGACTAGCTCCTACAATGAGCAGTTCTTC. V and J are TRBV19 and TRBJ2-1; the match to TRBD2 covers 8 bases. CDR3 length: 15 residues. Germline CDR1 is LNHDA and CDR2 is SQIVND (reference sequence). V dropped 6 bases and J dropped 0; count of bases not matched to a gene: 4.

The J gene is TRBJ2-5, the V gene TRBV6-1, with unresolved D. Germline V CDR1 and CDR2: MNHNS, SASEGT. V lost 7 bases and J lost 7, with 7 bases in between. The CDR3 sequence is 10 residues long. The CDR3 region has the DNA TGTGCCAGCAAAGAGGTGACCCAGTACTTC. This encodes CASKEVTQYF.

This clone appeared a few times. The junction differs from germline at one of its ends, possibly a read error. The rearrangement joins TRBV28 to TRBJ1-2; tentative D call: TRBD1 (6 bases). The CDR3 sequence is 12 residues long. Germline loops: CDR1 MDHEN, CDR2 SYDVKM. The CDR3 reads CASSYTGLRPNF. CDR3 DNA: TGTGCCAGCAGTTATACAGGGTTACGGCCCAACTTC.

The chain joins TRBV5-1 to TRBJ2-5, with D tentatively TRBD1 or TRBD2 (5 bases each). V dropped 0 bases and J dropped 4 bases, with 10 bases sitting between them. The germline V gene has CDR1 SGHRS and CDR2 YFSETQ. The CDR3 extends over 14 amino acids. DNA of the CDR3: TGCGCCAGCAGCTTGGGGCTGGGGGTAGAGACCCAGTACTTC. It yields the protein CASSLGLGVETQYF.

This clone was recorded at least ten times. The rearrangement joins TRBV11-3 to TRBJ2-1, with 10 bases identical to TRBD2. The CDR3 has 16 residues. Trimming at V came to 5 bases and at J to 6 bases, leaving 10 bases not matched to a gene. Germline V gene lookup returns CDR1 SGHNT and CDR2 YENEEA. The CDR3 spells CASSTRAGGLFNEQFF. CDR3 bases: TGTGCCAGCAGCACGCGAGCGGGAGGGCTCTTCAATGAGCAGTTCTTC. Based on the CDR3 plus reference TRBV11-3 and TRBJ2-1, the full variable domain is EAGVVQSPRYKIIEKKQPVAFWCNPISGHNTLYWYLQNLGQGPELLIRYENEEAVDDSQLPKDRFSAERLKGVDSTLKIQPAELGDSAVYLCASSTRAGGLFNEQFFGPGTRLTVL.

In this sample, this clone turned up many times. Here the CDR3 DNA reads TGTGCCAGCACCGATCTGGGAGGTGGGGGATTTCAAGAGACCCAGTACTTC. Its translation: CASTDLGGGGFQETQYF. V gene TRBV6-4 combines with J gene TRBJ2-5, with D perhaps TRBD2 (6 bases). The CDR3 length is 17 residues. From germline, CDR1 is MRHNA and CDR2 SNTAGT. The ends were cut back, 7 bases at V and 2 bases at J, with 23 bases in the middle.

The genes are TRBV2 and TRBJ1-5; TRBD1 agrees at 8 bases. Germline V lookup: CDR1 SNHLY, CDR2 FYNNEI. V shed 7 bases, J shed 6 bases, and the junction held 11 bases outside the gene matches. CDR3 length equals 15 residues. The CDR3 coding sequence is TGTGCCAGCACATCAGGGGGCGGAAGTTTTCAGCCCCAGCATTTT. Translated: CASTSGGGSFQPQHF.

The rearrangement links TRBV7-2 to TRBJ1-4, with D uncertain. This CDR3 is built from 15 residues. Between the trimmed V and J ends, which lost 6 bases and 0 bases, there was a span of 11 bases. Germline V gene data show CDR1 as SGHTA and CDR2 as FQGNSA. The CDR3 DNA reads TGTGCCAGCAGTTATACCGGGACAACTAATGAAAAACTGTTTTTT. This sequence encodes CASSYTGTTNEKLFF.

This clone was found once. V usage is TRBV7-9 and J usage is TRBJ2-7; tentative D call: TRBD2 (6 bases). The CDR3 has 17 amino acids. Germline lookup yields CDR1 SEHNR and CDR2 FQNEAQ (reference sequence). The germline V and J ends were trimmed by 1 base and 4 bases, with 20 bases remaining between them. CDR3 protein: CASSLVDGGINSYEQYF. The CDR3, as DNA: TGTGCCAGCAGCTTAGTAGATGGGGGGATTAATTCGTACGAGCAGTACTTC.

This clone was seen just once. In DNA, the CDR3 is TGCAGTGCTTCTGACCGACCGGGGCAGTTCTTC. Its protein product is CSASDRPGQFF. The chain carries TRBV20-1 and TRBJ2-1; D remains ambiguous. There are 11 residues in the CDR3. V was cut by 5 bases and J by 12 bases, with 14 bases left in between. The germline gives CDR1 DFQATT, CDR2 SNEGSKA (reference sequence).

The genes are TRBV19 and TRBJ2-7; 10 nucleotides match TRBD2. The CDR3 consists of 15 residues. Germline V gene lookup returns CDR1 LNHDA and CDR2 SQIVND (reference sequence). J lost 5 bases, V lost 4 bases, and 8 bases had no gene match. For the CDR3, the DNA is TGTGCCAGTAGTACTACCGGGACTAGCGTCCACGAGCAGTACTTC. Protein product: CASSTTGTSVHEQYF. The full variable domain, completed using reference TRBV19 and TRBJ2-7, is DGGITQSPKYLFRKEGQNVTLSCEQNLNHDAMYWYRQDPGQGLRLIYYSQIVNDFQKGDIAEGYSVSREKKESFPLTVTSAQKNPTAFYLCASSTTGTSVHEQYFGPGTRLTVT.

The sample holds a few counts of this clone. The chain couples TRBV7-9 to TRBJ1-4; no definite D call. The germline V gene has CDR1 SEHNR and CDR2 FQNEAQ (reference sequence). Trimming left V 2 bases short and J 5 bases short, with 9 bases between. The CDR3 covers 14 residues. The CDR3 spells CASSLPGSNEKLFF. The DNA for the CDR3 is TGTGCCAGCAGCTTACCCGGGTCCAATGAAAAACTGTTTTTT.

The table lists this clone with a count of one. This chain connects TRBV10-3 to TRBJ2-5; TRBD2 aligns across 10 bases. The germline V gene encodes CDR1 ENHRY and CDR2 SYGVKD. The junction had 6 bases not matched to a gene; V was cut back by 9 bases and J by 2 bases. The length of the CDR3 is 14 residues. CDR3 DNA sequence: TGTGCCATTAAAGCGGGAGGGGGACAAGAGACCCAGTACTTC. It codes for CAIKAGGGQETQYF.

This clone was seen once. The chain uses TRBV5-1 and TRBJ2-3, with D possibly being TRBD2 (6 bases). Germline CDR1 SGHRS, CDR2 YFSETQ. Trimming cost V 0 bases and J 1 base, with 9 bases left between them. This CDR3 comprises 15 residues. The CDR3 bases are TGCGCCAGCAGCTTGGTGGGGGAGGGCACAGATACGCAGTATTTT. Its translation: CASSLVGEGTDTQYF.

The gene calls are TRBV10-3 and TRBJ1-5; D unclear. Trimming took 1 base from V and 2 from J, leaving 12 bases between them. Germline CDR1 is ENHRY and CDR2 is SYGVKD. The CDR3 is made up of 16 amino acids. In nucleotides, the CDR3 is TGTGCCATCAGTGAGTTCGACGGTTCGGGCAATCAGCCCCAGCATTTT. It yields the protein CAISEFDGSGNQPQHF.

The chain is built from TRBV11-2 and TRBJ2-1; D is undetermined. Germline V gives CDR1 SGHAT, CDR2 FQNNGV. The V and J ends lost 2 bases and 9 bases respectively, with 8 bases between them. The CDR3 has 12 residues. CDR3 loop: CASSLQVGEQFF. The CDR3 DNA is TGTGCCAGCAGCTTACAGGTCGGTGAGCAGTTCTTC.

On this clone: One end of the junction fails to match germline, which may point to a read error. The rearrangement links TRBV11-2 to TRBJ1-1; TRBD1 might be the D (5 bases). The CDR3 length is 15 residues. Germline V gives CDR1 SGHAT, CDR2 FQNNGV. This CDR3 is CTSSLMGQLNTEAFF. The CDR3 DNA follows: TGTACCAGCAGCTTAATGGGGCAGCTTAACACTGAAGCTTTCTTT.

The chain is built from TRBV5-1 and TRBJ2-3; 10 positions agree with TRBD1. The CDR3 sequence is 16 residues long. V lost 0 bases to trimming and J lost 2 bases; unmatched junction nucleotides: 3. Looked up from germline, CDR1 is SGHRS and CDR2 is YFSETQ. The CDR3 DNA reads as TGCGCCAGCAGCTTGGATGGACAGGGGGACACAGATACGCAGTATTTT. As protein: CASSLDGQGDTDTQYF.

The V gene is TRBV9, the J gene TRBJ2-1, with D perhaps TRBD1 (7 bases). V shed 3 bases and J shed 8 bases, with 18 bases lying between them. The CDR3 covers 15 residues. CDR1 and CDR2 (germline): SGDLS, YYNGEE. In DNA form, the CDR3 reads TGTGCCAGCAGCGATCGAGCAGGGGGAGGAGATGAGCAGTTCTTC. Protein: CASSDRAGGGDEQFF.